This entry lists 32 T cell receptor beta chains sequenced from one sample in a study of blood T cells in healthy people across ages. Primers used in a second PCR of roughly 7 to 11 cycles were a sample-barcoded 5' primer and a J-beta primer mix. TCRdb re-called the 5' RACE reads with MiXCR, one entry per CDR3 protein. The sample carries 590,000 or so distinct CDR3 sequences, approximately 30% recorded once. Sequencing was performed on blood. The receptors were gathered from a woman of 80 years or more in good health.

As concerns this clonotype: This may be a read error, as it is one base from a much larger clone. The chain combines TRBV7-2 with TRBJ2-7; 9 bases are shared with TRBD2. Trimming removed 8 bases from V and 1 base from J; junction bases left unmatched: 9. The germline V gene encodes CDR1 SGHTA and CDR2 FQGNSA. This CDR3 spans 15 amino acids. CDR3 residues: CASGYPRGGSYEQYF. Here the CDR3 DNA reads TGTGCCAGCGGCTACCCGCGGGGGGGTTCCTACGAGCAGTACTTC.

This clonotype was found many times. This rearrangement joins TRBV7-2 to TRBJ1-1; no reliable D call. Trimming removed 2 bases from V and 0 bases from J, with 4 bases in between. This CDR3 region has 13 residues. Germline-derived CDR1 and CDR2 are SGHTA and FQGNSA. CDR3: CASSLQLNTEAFF. CDR3 coding DNA: TGTGCCAGCAGCTTACAATTGAACACTGAAGCTTTCTTT.

Comments on this clonotype: This may arise from a read error, as a much more abundant clone is one base away. The chain links TRBV7-6 to TRBJ2-7; D is unclear. Per the germline V gene, CDR1 is SGHVS and CDR2 is FNYEAQ. The CDR3 has 14 residues. Trimming stripped 2 bases from V and 6 bases from J, with 14 bases between. For the CDR3, the DNA is TGTGCCAGCAGCTTATTCCCAGCCAACGTCGAGCAGTACTTC. Translated: CASSLFPANVEQYF.

Many counts were recorded for this clonotype. The V call is TRBV5-1, the J call TRBJ2-1; 10 bases are shared with TRBD1. From germline, CDR1 is SGHRS and CDR2 YFSETQ. V dropped 0 bases and J dropped 7; count of bases not matched to a gene: 4. CDR3 size: 15 residues. The CDR3 reads CASSLAGQGLNEQFF. The CDR3 nucleotides are TGCGCCAGCAGCTTGGCGGGACAGGGGTTGAATGAGCAGTTCTTC.

Here the CDR3 reads CASSLTSGGADPSTDTQYF. CDR3 nucleotide sequence: TGTGCCAGCAGCTTAACTAGCGGGGGGGCCGACCCTAGCACAGATACGCAGTATTTT. V gene TRBV7-2 combines with J gene TRBJ2-3; 13 positions match TRBD2. Germline V gene lookup returns CDR1 SGHTA and CDR2 FQGNSA. J gave up 0 bases and V 2 bases, and 8 bases lay outside the gene matches. CDR3 length: 19 amino acids.

The V gene is TRBV9, the J gene TRBJ2-2, with TRBD2 identical over 15 bases. This CDR3 region has 19 residues. The germline CDR1 and CDR2 sequences are SGDLS and YYNGEE. The V segment lost 4 bases and the J segment 7 bases; nucleotides outside the gene matches: 14. CDR3 protein: CASSIRSGTSGGPGGELFF. CDR3 nucleotides: TGTGCCAGCAGCATCCGATCCGGGACTAGCGGGGGGCCCGGCGGGGAGCTGTTTTTT.

This clonotype was found a few times. The chain recombines TRBV5-1 with TRBJ1-1; D is uncertain. The ends were cut back, 5 bases at V and 0 bases at J, with 14 bases in the middle. There are 15 residues in the CDR3. From germline, CDR1 is SGHRS and CDR2 YFSETQ. CDR3 region: CASRPVDTVNTEAFF. DNA of the CDR3: TGCGCCAGCAGACCAGTTGATACAGTGAACACTGAAGCTTTCTTT.

This clonotype was seen a handful of times. The chain couples TRBV2 to TRBJ2-3, with D tentatively TRBD2 (5 bases). Trimming pared 6 bases from V and 0 bases from J, leaving 19 bases between. The CDR3 is 17 amino acids. The germline gives CDR1 SNHLY, CDR2 FYNNEI. This CDR3 is CASRRLAGRSSTDTQYF. The DNA for the CDR3 is TGTGCCAGCAGGAGGCTTGCGGGTCGGTCAAGCACAGATACGCAGTATTTT.

A few counts support this clonotype. V usage is TRBV7-2 and J usage is TRBJ2-2; no clear D. Germline V lookup: CDR1 SGHTA, CDR2 FQGNSA. The V gene lost 5 bases and the J gene lost 4 bases, with 11 bases spanning the gap. This CDR3 has 14 amino acids. CDR3 coding DNA: TGTGCCAGCAGCCCTATGATCCTCACCGGGGAGCTGTTTTTT. Translating it yields CASSPMILTGELFF. Drawing the rest from reference TRBV7-2 and TRBJ2-2, the complete variable domain is GAGVSQSPSNKVTEKGKDVELRCDPISGHTALYWYRQSLGQGLEFLIYFQGNSAPDKSGLPSDRFSAERTGGSVSTLTIQRTQQEDSAVYLCASSPMILTGELFFGEGSRLTVL.

The CDR3 DNA is TGCAGTGCTAGAGATTTCGACAGGGAAAAACTGTTTTTT. It specifies CSARDFDREKLFF. This rearrangement joins TRBV20-1 to TRBJ1-4, with D perhaps matching TRBD1 (6 bases). CDR1 and CDR2 from the germline V gene are DFQATT and SNEGSKA (reference sequence). V was pared by 0 bases and J by 8 bases, with 10 bases between. The CDR3 covers 13 residues.

The table lists this clonotype with many counts. The chain uses TRBV30 and TRBJ2-1; D gene unclear. The CDR3 length is 14 residues. CDR1 is GTSNPN and CDR2 is SVGIG in the germline V gene (reference sequence). V was clipped by 3 bases and J by 0 bases, with 9 bases between them. CDR3 residues: CAWRPRSSYNEQFF. In DNA form, the CDR3 reads TGTGCCTGGAGGCCTCGGAGCTCCTACAATGAGCAGTTCTTC.

The genes are TRBV19 and TRBJ2-7; 8 positions agree with TRBD1. The length of the CDR3 is 19 residues. Looked up from germline, CDR1 is LNHDA and CDR2 is SQIVND (reference sequence). With 4 bases clipped from V and 2 bases from J, the junction kept 19 bases outside the gene matches. The CDR3 loop reads CASSKFLGVAGTGTYEQYF. The DNA for the CDR3 is TGTGCCAGTAGTAAGTTTTTGGGGGTAGCCGGGACAGGTACCTACGAGCAGTACTTC.

This clonotype was picked up many times. V and J are TRBV7-2 and TRBJ1-1, with D possibly being TRBD1 (6 bases). The CDR3 length is 12 residues. Looked up from germline, CDR1 is SGHTA and CDR2 is FQGNSA. Trimming took off 4 bases at V and 11 bases at J, with 14 bases between the two ends. DNA for the CDR3: TGTGCCAGCAGCTCCTCTTACAGGGCTGCTTTCTTT. Its protein is CASSSSYRAAFF.

This clonotype appeared many times. The chain recombines TRBV4-2 with TRBJ1-2; 7 nucleotides match TRBD1. The CDR3 extends over 14 amino acids. V shed 0 bases and J 4 bases; nucleotides not matched to a gene: 2. Germline V gene lookup returns CDR1 LGHNA and CDR2 YNFKEQ. CDR3: CASSQDRTGYGYTF. The CDR3 DNA reads as TGTGCCAGCAGCCAAGATCGGACAGGCTATGGCTACACCTTC.

Regarding this clonotype: This may come from a read error, since a much larger clone is one base off. V gene TRBV10-3 combines with J gene TRBJ2-7; 11 bases map to TRBD2. The CDR3 has 16 amino acids. Germline V gene sequence: CDR1 ENHRY, CDR2 SYGVKD. Unmatched junction bases numbered 13, after V lost 5 bases and J lost 7 bases. In DNA form, the CDR3 reads TGTGCCATCAGTTCGGGGCTAGCGGGGGGACGGGATGAGCAGTACTTC. This translates into CAISSGLAGGRDEQYF.

Only one count was recorded for this clonotype. The rearrangement uses TRBV4-3 and TRBJ2-1, with TRBD2 matching 7 bases. CDR3 length: 14 amino acids. CDR1 and CDR2 from the germline V gene are LGHNA and YSLEER. Here the CDR3 reads CSVWTSTLYNEQFF. The CDR3 DNA reads as TGCAGCGTTTGGACTAGTACACTCTACAATGAGCAGTTCTTC.

This clonotype was seen ten or more times. The chain links TRBV29-1 to TRBJ2-3; D might be TRBD1 (6 bases). V was trimmed by 7 bases and J by 4 bases, leaving 12 bases between them. This CDR3 region has 12 residues. CDR1 SQVTM and CDR2 ANQGSEA come from the germline V gene. CDR3: CSDETGPDTQYF. In DNA, the CDR3 is TGCAGCGACGAAACAGGGCCAGATACGCAGTATTTT.

This clonotype was seen a few times. The chain has TRBV24-1 and TRBJ1-2, with D hard to call. Trimming left V 2 bases short and J 1 base short, with 7 bases between. Germline CDR1 is KGHDR and CDR2 is SFDVKD. CDR3 size: 14 residues. In DNA, the CDR3 is TGTGCCACCAGTGATTCCGACGGTAACTATGGCTACACCTTC. Protein sequence: CATSDSDGNYGYTF.

At least ten counts were recorded for this clonotype. The gene calls are TRBV2 and TRBJ2-7; tentatively, D is TRBD1 or TRBD2 (5 bases each). Germline V CDR1 and CDR2: SNHLY, FYNNEI. The CDR3 extends over 14 amino acids. Trimming took 6 bases from V and 1 from J, leaving 13 bases between them. As DNA, the CDR3 is TGTGCCAGCAGGCTAGGGACGGCTTCCTACGAGCAGTACTTC. Protein product: CASRLGTASYEQYF.

This clonotype has a count of ten or more. Since a much larger clone is just one base distant, this may be a read error. This chain joins TRBV4-3 and TRBJ1-4; D is unclear. The germline V gene has CDR1 LGHNA and CDR2 YSLEER. This CDR3 is built from 15 residues. The CDR3 sequence: CASRPGDSSWEKRFF. CDR3 DNA: TGCGCCAGCCGACCTGGCGATTCATCTTGGGAAAAACGGTTTTTT.

This clonotype was detected only a few times. The chain couples TRBV28 to TRBJ1-5; TRBD1 matches 10 bases. Trimming at V came to 6 bases and at J to 6 bases, leaving 2 bases not matched to a gene. Germline V gives CDR1 MDHEN, CDR2 SYDVKM. This CDR3 is built from 13 residues. The CDR3 is CASRTGGSQPQHF. CDR3 coding DNA: TGTGCCAGCAGGACAGGGGGCAGTCAGCCCCAGCATTTT.

This clonotype appeared a few times. The rearrangement joins TRBV13 to TRBJ1-2; 8 bases agree with TRBD1. Unmatched junction bases numbered 8, after V lost 5 bases and J lost 3 bases. Germline CDR1 reads PRHDT; CDR2 reads FYEKMQ (reference sequence). The CDR3 sequence is 15 residues long. The CDR3 region has the DNA TGTGCCAGCAGCACCTACAGGGGGATGGACTATGGCTACACCTTC. Its translation: CASSTYRGMDYGYTF.

This clonotype was seen a few times. The rearrangement links TRBV12-3 or TRBV12-4 to TRBJ2-1, with 10 nucleotides matching TRBD2. The CDR3 length is 16 residues. V was pared by 3 bases and J by 4 bases, with 6 bases of the junction left unmatched. The chain's CDR3 is CASSFPSGGLYNEQFF. The CDR3 nucleotides read TGTGCCAGCAGTTTCCCTAGCGGGGGACTATACAATGAGCAGTTCTTC.

The V call is TRBV7-8, the J call TRBJ2-5; 7 positions match TRBD2. Germline V lookup: CDR1 SGHVS, CDR2 FQNEAQ. The CDR3 loop spans 15 amino acids. V was clipped by 6 bases and J by 3 bases; unmatched bases: 10. This chain's CDR3 is CASSSSTLAEETQYF. The CDR3 nucleotides are TGTGCCAGCAGTTCGTCCACCCTAGCGGAAGAGACCCAGTACTTC.

For this clonotype: The junction differs from germline at one of its ends, possibly a read error. The CDR3 region has the DNA TGTGCCAGCAGCTTGAACTCTGGGGCCGACGTCCTGACTTTC. Protein sequence: CASSLNSGADVLTF. The J gene is TRBJ2-6, the V gene TRBV7-2; tentatively, D is TRBD1 (5 bases). The CDR3 is 14 amino acids. CDR1 SGHTA and CDR2 FQGNSA come from the germline V gene.

The table lists this clonotype with many counts. The CDR3 protein is CASSTGGSYEQYF. The CDR3 bases are TGTGCCAGCAGTACGGGGGGGTCCTACGAGCAGTACTTC. V and J are TRBV6-6 and TRBJ2-7, with TRBD2 matching over 8 bases. J gave up 1 base and V 5 bases, and 1 base lay outside the gene matches. Per germline, CDR1 MNHNY and CDR2 SVGAGI (reference sequence). This CDR3 has 13 residues.

The gene calls are TRBV5-4 and TRBJ2-1, with 9 bases that match TRBD1. This CDR3 comprises 15 residues. The V gene end was trimmed by 3 bases and the J gene end by 13 bases; junction bases not matched to a gene: 14. CDR1 and CDR2 from the germline V gene are SGHNT and YYREEE (reference sequence). The CDR3 DNA sequence: TGTGCCAGCAGCTGGAACAGGGGGCTGGAAGAGACCCAGTTCTTC. This translates into CASSWNRGLEETQFF.

This clonotype appeared once. The chain employs TRBV28 and TRBJ1-1; D ambiguous. V lost 6 bases and J lost 6, with 17 bases in between. Germline V gene data show CDR1 as MDHEN and CDR2 as SYDVKM. The length of the CDR3 is 14 residues. CDR3: CASSQTAAASEAFF. The CDR3, as DNA: TGTGCCAGCAGCCAAACAGCAGCAGCTTCTGAAGCTTTCTTT.

V usage is TRBV28 and J usage is TRBJ2-7, with 9 nucleotides matching TRBD1. Trimming removed 9 bases from V and 7 bases from J; junction bases left unmatched: 10. Germline V gene sequence: CDR1 MDHEN, CDR2 SYDVKM. This CDR3 spans 13 amino acids. The CDR3 sequence is CASLDRGVCEQYF. The CDR3 nucleotides are TGTGCCAGTCTGGACAGGGGTGTATGTGAGCAGTACTTC.

The chain has TRBV12-3 or TRBV12-4 and TRBJ2-3; D may be TRBD1 or TRBD2 (5 bases each). Between the trimmed V and J ends, which lost 3 bases and 4 bases, there was a span of 11 bases. CDR3 length: 14 residues. The CDR3 bases are TGTGCCAGCAGTTTGGGGGTGAGCGCAGATACGCAGTATTTT. It is translated as CASSLGVSADTQYF.

This clonotype was counted many times. The chain carries TRBV29-1 and TRBJ2-1, with 9 nucleotides matching TRBD2. The CDR3 sequence is 18 residues long. The V and J ends lost 2 bases and 7 bases, in that order; junction bases with no gene match: 18. CDR1 SQVTM and CDR2 ANQGSEA come from the germline V gene. The CDR3 region is CSVESNIIAGGGANEQFF. The CDR3 DNA follows: TGCAGCGTTGAATCTAATATCATAGCCGGCGGGGGGGCAAATGAGCAGTTCTTC.

This clonotype was seen repeatedly, ten times or more. The V call is TRBV5-1, the J call TRBJ2-1; weak D call: TRBD1 (6 bases). The CDR3 covers 15 residues. CDR1 and CDR2 (germline): SGHRS, YFSETQ. The V end lost 3 bases, the J end lost 2 bases, and 12 bases lay between the germline ends. The CDR3 here is CASSSQGSPYNEQFF. The CDR3, as DNA: TGCGCCAGCAGCTCACAGGGAAGCCCCTACAATGAGCAGTTCTTC.